This TCR beta chain was sequenced for a study of OX40 agonist ivuxolimab in advanced cancers. Study summary: Prior checkpoint blockade (anti-PD-1, anti-PD-L1 or anti-CTLA-4) was permitted; 40% had it. Study-level findings and limits: The authors did not determine the antigen specificity of the expanded peripheral T cells. Compared with CD4+, CD8+ T cells on average had more expanded clones.

The germline V gene encodes CDR1 MNHEY and CDR2 SVGAGI. Trimming cost V 0 bases and J 4 bases, with 12 bases left between them. The CDR3 is 15 residues long. A word on this clone: The target antigen is unknown.

Libraries were prepared by immunoSEQ multiplex PCR; TCRdb keeps only in-frame clonotypes and omits some of them. This sample has about 17,000 clones, with 70% to 90% found just once. The TCR was taken from an adult with an advanced solid tumor such as melanoma, head and neck, liver or kidney cancer. The material sequenced was CD4+ or CD8+ T cells sorted from blood, taken in a trial of the OX40 agonist ivuxolimab. This rearrangement joins TRBV6-5 to TRBJ1-2; weak D call: TRBD1 (6 bases). This chain's CDR3 is CASSYSSGTPYGYTF. CDR3 bases: TGTGCCAGCAGTTACTCCTCCGGGACACCCTATGGCTACACCTTC.